This section outlines one T cell receptor (beta chain) sequence together with its context. Profiling relied on immunoSEQ multiplex PCR, and the TCRdb table lists in-frame clones only, not all of them. The sample yields approximately 410,000 clones, around 93% seen once. The data are from a study of Ad26.COV2.S vaccination and SARS-CoV-2 variants. Treatment described: roughly 19 received Ad26.COV2.S at low or high dose, single or two shots; 5 received placebo; per-sample allocation not given. Sample collection was performed on day 63 after the first vaccine or placebo injection. Expressing Wuhan-strain SARS-CoV-2 spike, an Ad26 vector served as the vaccine. In germline, CDR1 is SGHKS, CDR2 YYEKEE (reference sequence). V lost 6 bases and J 2 bases, leaving 21 bases between the germline ends. The CDR3 sequence is 16 residues long.

This receptor was taken from a person between 18 and 60 years old who received the Ad26.COV2.S COVID-19 vaccine or a placebo. The rearrangement uses TRBV5-5 and TRBJ2-7; D perhaps matches TRBD2 (6 bases). Sequencing used peripheral blood, obtained in a trial of Ad26.COV2.S vaccine versus placebo. The CDR3 protein is CASNPAGTPITYEQYF. In nucleotides, the CDR3 is TGTGCCAGCAACCCGGCCGGGACTCCCATAACCTACGAGCAGTACTTC.